The clone carrying this TCR beta chain turned up a few times. In each case, RNA was isolated and then reverse transcribed into cDNA as the sequencing template. Here immunoSEQ multiplex PCR was the method, and the copy in TCRdb shows in-frame clones only, minus some. The table lists around 160,000 clones, about 87% of them singletons. This sample stems from a study of CD8+ T cells in alopecia areata. Per germline, CDR1 SEHNR and CDR2 FQNEAQ (reference sequence). Unmatched junction bases numbered 7, after V lost 5 bases and J lost 6 bases. The CDR3 spans 14 residues. The V and J genes are TRBV7-9 and TRBJ1-5; 7 bases match TRBD1. Source: CD8+ T cells sorted from blood, taken at week 0. This clonotype was obtained from a human donor with alopecia areata. The CDR3 region has the DNA TGTGCCAGCAGCCACCGGGACAGCCCTCAGCCCCAGCATTTT. Translation gives CASSHRDSPQPQHF.